This T cell receptor beta chain was found in a study of blood T cell repertoires in COVID-19. V shed 8 bases and J shed 3 bases, with 19 bases lying between them. The germline gives CDR1 SNHLY, CDR2 FYNNEI. This CDR3 spans 15 amino acids. The protocol was immunoSEQ multiplex PCR, while the TCRdb copy is restricted to in-frame clones and leaves out a portion. Of fewer than 250,000 clones in the sample, roughly nine tenths were seen once. This sequence joins TRBV2 and TRBJ1-1; no reliable D call. The material sequenced was peripheral blood. The sequence derives from a woman aged 70-85 years with acute or convalescent COVID-19. CDR3 protein: CASGEYYPGDTEAFF. CDR3 bases: TGTGCCAGCGGGGAGTACTACCCCGGCGACACTGAAGCTTTCTTT.